The present TCR beta chain was sequenced within a study of blood T cells in healthy people across ages. With a J-beta primer mix and a sample-barcoded 5' primer, a second PCR ran 7 to 11 cycles. Via MiXCR, TCRdb re-called the 5' RACE reads, giving one row per CDR3 protein. The sample lists hundreds of thousands of distinct CDR3 sequences; 36% were seen once. This clonotype was detected ten times or more. The people who gave samples were healthy Caucasians from Russia, aged roughly 6 to 90. Researchers collected approximately 9.9 milliliters of peripheral blood from every single donor. The V and J ends lost 6 bases and 5 bases respectively, with 6 bases between them. CDR3 length: 11 residues.

The V gene is TRBV12-3 or TRBV12-4, the J gene TRBJ2-3; no firm D call. Source material: blood. The clonotype originates from a man between 18 and 29 years old in good health. The DNA of the CDR3 is TGTGCCAGCAGCCGAAGAGATACGCAGTATTTT. Amino acid sequence: CASSRRDTQYF.